This T cell receptor (beta chain) was captured in a study of spatial heterogeneity in lung cancer. At the level of the study: More beta-chain than alpha-chain sequences were consistently detected.

In the case of this clonotype: No antigen is known for it.

Time point here: sample taken at primary tumor resection. Tumor, nontumor lung or frozen PBMC supplied whole RNA that was sequenced unsorted. Study-level points and caveats: Follow-up blood showed ubiquitous expanded tumor TCRs less than blood at resection did.

TCRdb re-derived calls from the 5' RACE reads in MiXCR, one entry per CDR3 protein. The sample consists of over 90,000 distinct CDR3 sequences, roughly 9.5% of them appearing once. The germline V and J ends were trimmed by 5 bases and 0 bases, with 11 bases remaining between them. The CDR3 totals 14 residues. CDR1 and CDR2 (germline): LNHDA, SQIVND (reference sequence). The chain uses TRBV19 and TRBJ2-7; D remains unclear. This TCR was sampled from a male donor with early-stage non-small cell lung cancer. The sample in question was PBMCs, obtained at surgery. CDR3 nucleotides: TGTGCCAGTAGTGATCCGGAGAGCTCCTACGAGCAGTACTTC. Translated: CASSDPESSYEQYF.